The TCR beta chain described here comes from a study of blood T cell repertoires in COVID-19. About the study: The United States, Italy and Spain provided the acute and convalescent COVID-19 samples. PBMCs, B-cell-depleted T cells, or T cells provided the cDNA or gDNA that made up the material.

The germline gives CDR1 SGHTA, CDR2 FQGNSA. This CDR3 comprises 12 residues. V lost 10 bases to trimming and J lost 9 bases; unmatched junction nucleotides: 8. In the source study's methods: Reference gene primer amplification gave estimated nucleated cell counts. The assay was immunoSEQ multiplex PCR, and TCRdb's table has in-frame clones only and misses some. The V and J calls and the clone size are those of that table, but D and trimming were determined from the DNA. The sample has some 240,000 clones, 84% seen once. Sequenced material: peripheral blood. This receptor was obtained from a woman in her forties who had recovered from COVID-19. J is TRBJ2-1 and V is TRBV7-2; TRBD2 matches at 8 bases. The CDR3 sequence: CATTTAGGEQFF. CDR3 coding DNA: TGTGCCACCACAACGGCGGGGGGTGAGCAGTTCTTC.